The clone carrying this TCR beta chain was observed a few times. Its antigen is currently unknown. Using unique molecular identifiers, the investigators prepared the TCRbeta library. TCRdb ran MiXCR on the PCR reads and lists one entry per CDR3 protein. The sample holds a few hundred thousand distinct CDR3 sequences, about a sixth seen once. This CDR3 has 15 residues. Trimming at V came to 4 bases and at J to 6 bases, leaving 9 bases not matched to a gene. Germline V lookup: CDR1 SNHLY, CDR2 FYNNEI. The entry originates in a study of T-cell reconstitution after alpha-beta-depleted transplantation in children. General study points: After one year, T-cell counts and TCRbeta diversity mostly came from new T cells.

Material: PBMCs, mostly from graft donor cells, obtained 360 days after TCRalphabeta/CD19-depleted stem cell transplant. The sequence was collected from a boy younger than two who had a stem cell transplant for Wiskott-Aldrich syndrome, so the T cells may come from the graft donor. V usage is TRBV2 and J usage is TRBJ2-3; 8 bases align to TRBD2. CDR3 in amino acids: CASSATSGRPDTQYF. The DNA for the CDR3 is TGTGCCAGCAGTGCCACTAGCGGTAGGCCCGATACGCAGTATTTT. The complete variable domain, with remaining parts taken from reference TRBV2 and TRBJ2-3, reads EPEVTQTPSHQVTQMGQEVILRCVPISNHLYFYWYRQILGQKVEFLVSFYNNEISEKSEIFDDQFSVERPDGSNFTLKIRSTKLEDSAMYFCASSATSGRPDTQYFGPGTRLTVL.